This passage covers 3 T cell receptor beta chains from one sample sequenced in a study of blood T cell repertoires in COVID-19. Repertoires were generated with immunoSEQ multiplex PCR, while TCRdb's copy carries only in-frame clones and drops some. The data hold 500,000 or so clones, with about 90% observed a single time. Sample: PBMCs or T cells enriched from blood (not recorded which). The receptors stem from a woman aged 18-30 years who had recovered from COVID-19.

This chain connects TRBV5-1 to TRBJ1-5; the D is unclear. This CDR3 region has 14 residues. Germline V gives CDR1 SGHRS, CDR2 YFSETQ. V was trimmed by 4 bases and J by 3 bases, leaving 11 bases between them. The CDR3 loop reads CASSPGLFNQPQHF. CDR3 sequence (DNA): TGCGCCAGCAGCCCGGGTCTATTCAATCAGCCCCAGCATTTT.

The chain is built from TRBV7-3 and TRBJ2-3, with 8 nucleotides matching TRBD2. CDR1 and CDR2 (germline): SGHTA, FQGTGA. There are 15 residues in the CDR3. The V and J ends lost 2 bases and 6 bases, in that order; junction bases with no gene match: 7. The CDR3 sequence: CASSLRGGTADTQYF. For the CDR3, the DNA is TGTGCCAGCAGCTTACGCGGGGGGACGGCGGATACGCAGTATTTT.

The chain has TRBV7-6 and TRBJ2-3; TRBD2 agrees at 9 bases. The CDR3 is 16 amino acids. V trimming: 1 base; J trimming: 2 bases; junction bases outside the gene matches: 4. Looked up from germline, CDR1 is SGHVS and CDR2 is FNYEAQ. CDR3 nucleotides: TGTGCCAGCAGCTTAGGCGCTAGCGGGACCACAGATACGCAGTATTTT. Translating it yields CASSLGASGTTDTQYF.